A selection of T cell receptor beta chains follows, all from one sample in a study of early T cells in non-severe SARS-CoV-2 infection. MiXCR was run by TCRdb on the 5' RACE reads, yielding one entry per CDR3 protein. In the table there are tens of thousands of distinct CDR3 sequences, roughly an eighth of which are singletons. Sequencing was done on a sample of whole blood. The receptors stem from an adult who was a healthcare worker with PCR-confirmed SARS-CoV-2 infection or an uninfected control (not recorded which). The CDR3 runs from the conserved cysteine through the conserved F or W. The order of the fields is CDR3 protein, CDR3 DNA, clone size, V gene, D gene, CDR3 length, J gene. The D gene is left open where the match is weak. Size is stated for part of the rows, as once, few or many counts, or as a class when the clone is expanded.

CASSEGSLDTGELFF | TGTGCCAGCAGTGAGGGTAGCCTGGACACCGGGGAGCTGTTTTTT | NA | TRBV6-4 | NA | 15 | TRBJ2-2
CASSLVGPKNTGELFF | TGTGCCAGCAGCTTAGTGGGGCCAAAAAACACCGGGGAGCTGTTTTTT | many | TRBV7-6 | NA | 16 | TRBJ2-2
CASSQGRGTGEQYF | TGTGCCAGCAGCCAAGGCAGGGGCACGGGCGAGCAGTACTTC | NA | TRBV3-1 | NA | 14 | TRBJ2-7
CASKTGTGPQETQYF | TGTGCCAGCAAAACCGGGACAGGGCCCCAAGAGACCCAGTACTTC | many | TRBV12-3/TRBV12-4 | TRBD1 | 15 | TRBJ2-5
CSVEGGGAEAFF | TGCAGCGTTGAGGGCGGGGGCGCTGAAGCTTTCTTT | few | TRBV29-1 | NA | 12 | TRBJ1-1
CSVDAVNYGYTF | TGCAGCGTTGATGCAGTTAACTATGGCTACACCTTC | many | TRBV29-1 | NA | 12 | TRBJ1-2
CASTGQGEWTYEQYF | TGTGCCAGCACAGGACAGGGCGAATGGACTTACGAGCAGTACTTC | NA | TRBV12-3/TRBV12-4 | TRBD1 | 15 | TRBJ2-7
CASSPATGFDNQPQHF | TGTGCCAGCAGCCCTGCAACAGGGTTTGACAATCAGCCCCAGCATTTT | many | TRBV7-2 | NA | 16 | TRBJ1-5
CASSFGTRFGNEQFF | TGTGCCAGCAGCTTTGGGACTAGATTTGGGAATGAGCAGTTCTTC | NA | TRBV7-3 | TRBD2 | 15 | TRBJ2-1
CASSLTNYEQYF | TGTGCCAGCAGCTTAACGAACTACGAGCAGTACTTC | few | TRBV7-8 | NA | 12 | TRBJ2-7
CASSLSGTYNEQFF | TGTGCCAGCAGCCTATCCGGGACATACAATGAGCAGTTCTTC | many | TRBV28 | NA | 14 | TRBJ2-1
CASSPQGGGRTEAFF | TGTGCCAGCAGCCCTCAGGGAGGTGGACGTACTGAAGCTTTCTTT | many | TRBV7-2 | NA | 15 | TRBJ1-1
CASSLPGNTEAFF | TGTGCCAGCAGCTTACCGGGGAACACTGAAGCTTTCTTT | many | TRBV7-9 | NA | 13 | TRBJ1-1
CSAGGSTEAFF | TGCAGCGCGGGGGGAAGCACTGAAGCTTTCTTT | many | TRBV29-1 | NA | 11 | TRBJ1-1
CASSYGLAPTGELFF | TGTGCCAGCAGTTACGGCCTAGCGCCGACCGGGGAGCTGTTTTTT | NA | TRBV6-2/TRBV6-3 | NA | 15 | TRBJ2-2
CAISGTLLPEQYF | TGTGCCATCAGTGGGACCCTACTCCCCGAGCAGTACTTC | few | TRBV10-3 | NA | 13 | TRBJ2-7
CASSSTGFSGANVLTF | TGTGCCAGCAGTTCTACAGGGTTCTCTGGGGCCAACGTCCTGACTTTC | few | TRBV6-5 | NA | 16 | TRBJ2-6
CASSRTATYEQYF | TGTGCCAGCAGCCGGACAGCAACCTACGAGCAGTACTTC | NA | TRBV7-2 | NA | 13 | TRBJ2-7
CASSLGKGQGYTF | TGTGCCAGCAGCTTAGGGAAGGGGCAAGGCTACACCTTC | NA | TRBV7-9 | NA | 13 | TRBJ1-2
CACSLTSGGGNEQFF | TGTGCCTGCAGTCTAACTAGCGGAGGGGGCAATGAGCAGTTCTTC | NA | TRBV7-2 | TRBD2 | 15 | TRBJ2-1